What follows are 15 T cell receptor beta chains derived from one specimen sequenced in a study of vaccination effects on CD4 cells after COVID-19. CD4+ T cells specific for antigen were expanded with viral peptide pools by the ViraFEST assay before sequencing. Subsequent to 10 days of culture, CD4+ T cells were isolated. Recipients of the vaccine had no prior SARS-CoV-2 infection and negative nucleocapsid antibodies. Profiling relied on immunoSEQ multiplex PCR, and the TCRdb table lists in-frame clones only, not all of them. The profile shows around 19,000 clones, around 72% of them singletons. For these receptors, no antigen is known. Sample: CD4+ T cells from PBMCs cultured with HCoV-NL63 spike peptides, taken before COVID-19 vaccination. The receptor set was obtained from a human donor who received a COVID-19 vaccine.

This chain links TRBV7-6 with TRBJ1-2; no clear D gene. Germline CDR1 is SGHVS and CDR2 is FNYEAQ. The CDR3 has 17 residues. Trimming took off 7 bases at V and 1 base at J, with 22 bases between the two ends. The CDR3 DNA sequence: TGTGCCAGCACCAAGGAGGCAGATGGGCGAAATAACTATGGCTACACCTTC. It codes for CASTKEADGRNNYGYTF.

The chain recombines TRBV2 with TRBJ1-5; D not resolved. CDR3 length: 14 amino acids. Deletions cut 7 bases from V and 5 bases from J, with 15 bases between. The V gene's germline CDR1 is SNHLY and CDR2 FYNNEI. CDR3 sequence: CASTNGAGYQPQHF. The DNA for the CDR3 is TGTGCCAGCACGAATGGAGCAGGCTATCAGCCCCAGCATTTT. Full variable domain (remainder filled in from reference TRBV2 and TRBJ1-5): EPEVTQTPSHQVTQMGQEVILRCVPISNHLYFYWYRQILGQKVEFLVSFYNNEISEKSEIFDDQFSVERPDGSNFTLKIRSTKLEDSAMYFCASTNGAGYQPQHFGDGTRLSIL.

This chain uses TRBV2 with TRBJ1-1, with no clear D. Germline V gene data show CDR1 as SNHLY and CDR2 as FYNNEI. This CDR3 comprises 14 residues. Trimming took off 7 bases at V and 11 bases at J, with 23 bases between the two ends. Here the CDR3 reads CASTEREPYTAAFF. In nucleotides, the CDR3 is TGTGCCAGCACCGAACGGGAACCGTACACTGCGGCTTTCTTT.

The rearrangement uses TRBV2 and TRBJ1-1; 7 nucleotides line up with TRBD1. This CDR3 region has 13 residues. V lost 6 bases to trimming and J lost 1 base; unmatched junction nucleotides: 2. Germline CDR1 and CDR2: SNHLY and FYNNEI. The CDR3 bases are TGTGCCAGCAGGGGACAGCGGAACACTGAAGCTTTCTTT. Translation gives CASRGQRNTEAFF.

The chain couples TRBV4-1 to TRBJ1-1; 8 bases are a match to TRBD1. With V trimmed by 3 bases and J by 6 bases, 6 bases remained unmatched. This CDR3 has 14 amino acids. Germline V gives CDR1 MGHRA, CDR2 YSYEKL. CDR3 amino acids: CASSQQGAHAEAFF. As DNA, the CDR3 is TGCGCCAGCAGCCAGCAGGGGGCTCACGCTGAAGCTTTCTTT.

The V gene is TRBV15, the J gene TRBJ2-5, with TRBD1 as a possible D gene (6 bases). From germline, CDR1 is LNHNV and CDR2 YYDKDF (reference sequence). The CDR3 is made up of 14 amino acids. Trimming removed 1 base from V and 1 base from J, with 7 bases in between. CDR3 region: CATSRGTVQETQYF. In DNA form, the CDR3 reads TGTGCCACCAGCAGAGGGACAGTCCAAGAGACCCAGTACTTC. The complete variable domain, with remaining parts taken from reference TRBV15 and TRBJ2-5, reads DAMVIQNPRYQVTQFGKPVTLSCSQTLNHNVMYWYQQKSSQAPKLLFHYYDKDFNNEADTPDNFQSRRPNTSFCFLDIRSPGLGDTAMYLCATSRGTVQETQYFGPGTRLLVL.

The rearrangement joins TRBV10-2 to TRBJ2-5, with 9 bases that match TRBD2. The CDR3 extends over 14 amino acids. Germline V gene sequence: CDR1 WSHSY, CDR2 SAAADI. With 7 bases clipped from V and 4 bases from J, the junction kept 7 bases outside the gene matches. In DNA form, the CDR3 reads TGCGCCAGCACCACGACTAGCGGAATAGAGACCCAGTACTTC. This encodes CASTTTSGIETQYF.

The gene calls are TRBV3-1 (or the pseudogene TRBV3-2) and TRBJ2-7, with D possibly being TRBD1 or TRBD2 (5 bases each). The V end lost 4 bases, the J end lost 4 bases, and 11 bases lay between the germline ends. This CDR3 region has 13 residues. CDR1 LGHDT and CDR2 YNNKEL come from the germline V gene (reference sequence). CDR3 amino acids: CASSPGRAYEQYF. CDR3 coding DNA: TGTGCCAGCAGCCCAGGGCGGGCTTACGAGCAGTACTTC.

This chain uses TRBV12-3 or TRBV12-4 with TRBJ2-1, with D uncertain. The CDR3 is made up of 11 amino acids. Deletions cut 10 bases from V and 7 bases from J, with 11 bases between. CDR3 protein: CATSPGNEQFF. CDR3 nucleotides: TGTGCCACCTCGCCCGGGAATGAGCAGTTCTTC.

This clone was counted a few times. The chain combines TRBV3-1 (or the pseudogene TRBV3-2) with TRBJ1-1; no clear D. The CDR3 spans 12 residues. The germline gives CDR1 LGHDT, CDR2 YNNKEL (reference sequence). The V end lost 4 bases, the J end lost 3 bases, and 6 bases lay between the germline ends. The CDR3 here is CASSRLDTEAFF. CDR3 DNA sequence: TGTGCCAGCAGCCGATTGGACACTGAAGCTTTCTTT.

Here the CDR3 reads CASSPGSKNIQYF. DNA of the CDR3: TGTGCCAGCAGCCCGGGTTCCAAAAACATTCAGTACTTC. The chain links TRBV9 to TRBJ2-4; no reliable D call. Trimming removed 4 bases from V and 2 bases from J, with 7 bases in between. The CDR3 runs to 13 residues. The germline gives CDR1 SGDLS, CDR2 YYNGEE.

The chain couples TRBV18 to TRBJ2-3, with TRBD2 matching over 9 bases. The germline CDR1 and CDR2 sequences are KGHSH and LQKENI. The junction had 11 bases not matched to a gene; V was cut back by 1 base and J by 0 bases. The CDR3 runs 19 residues. The CDR3 loop is CASSPQRGALSSSTDTQYF. CDR3 bases: TGTGCCAGCTCACCACAGCGGGGGGCCCTATCATCTAGCACAGATACGCAGTATTTT.

CDR3 amino acids: CASSLGGQYNSPLHF. Written as DNA, the CDR3 is TGTGCCAGCAGCTTGGGGGGACAGTATAATTCACCCCTCCACTTT. The chain combines TRBV5-4 with TRBJ1-6; TRBD1 aligns across 7 bases. The junction had 1 base not matched to a gene; V was cut back by 0 bases and J by 4 bases. The germline CDR1 and CDR2 sequences are SGHNT and YYREEE (reference sequence). The CDR3 consists of 15 residues.

This CDR3 is CASSLAYTGGGLDTQYF. The CDR3 coding sequence is TGCGCCAGCAGCTTGGCCTATACAGGGGGTGGGCTAGATACGCAGTATTTT. The chain joins TRBV5-1 to TRBJ2-3, with 8 bases that match TRBD1. The CDR3 consists of 17 residues. After removal of 0 bases from V and 5 bases from J, the junction contained 11 bases not matched to a gene. The V gene's germline CDR1 is SGHRS and CDR2 YFSETQ.

This chain uses TRBV12-3 or TRBV12-4 with TRBJ2-3, with D uncertain. V was clipped by 4 bases and J by 5 bases, with 7 bases between them. The CDR3 is made up of 12 amino acids. The CDR3 DNA sequence: TGTGCCAGCAGTTCTGACGAAGATACGCAGTATTTT. Its protein product is CASSSDEDTQYF.